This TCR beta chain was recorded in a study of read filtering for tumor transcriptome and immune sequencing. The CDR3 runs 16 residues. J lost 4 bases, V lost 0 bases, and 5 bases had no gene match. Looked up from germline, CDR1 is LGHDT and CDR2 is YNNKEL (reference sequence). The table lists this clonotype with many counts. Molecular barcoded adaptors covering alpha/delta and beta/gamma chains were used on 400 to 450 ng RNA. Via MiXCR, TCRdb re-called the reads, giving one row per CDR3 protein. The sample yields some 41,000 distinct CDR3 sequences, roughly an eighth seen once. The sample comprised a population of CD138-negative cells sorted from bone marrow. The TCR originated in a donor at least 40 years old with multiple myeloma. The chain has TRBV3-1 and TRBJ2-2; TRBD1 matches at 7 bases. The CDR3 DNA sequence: TGTGCCAGCAGCCAAGATGACAGGGTAGTCACCGGGGAGCTGTTTTTT. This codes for CASSQDDRVVTGELFF.